This T cell receptor beta chain was documented in a study of blood T cell repertoires in COVID-19. Germline lookup yields CDR1 SEHNR and CDR2 FQNEAQ (reference sequence). Trimming stripped 1 base from V and 8 bases from J, with 12 bases between. This CDR3 spans 14 amino acids. Method: immunoSEQ multiplex PCR; TCRdb's copy keeps in-frame clones and lacks some. The table includes around 100,000 clones, about 86% detected once. Specimen: peripheral blood. This sequence was found in a human donor in a cohort sampled during active COVID-19. This rearrangement joins TRBV7-9 to TRBJ2-1, with D tentatively TRBD2 (5 bases). Written as DNA, the CDR3 is TGTGCCAGCAGCTTAGACTCTAGCACCCATGAGCAGTTCTTC. Amino acid sequence: CASSLDSSTHEQFF.